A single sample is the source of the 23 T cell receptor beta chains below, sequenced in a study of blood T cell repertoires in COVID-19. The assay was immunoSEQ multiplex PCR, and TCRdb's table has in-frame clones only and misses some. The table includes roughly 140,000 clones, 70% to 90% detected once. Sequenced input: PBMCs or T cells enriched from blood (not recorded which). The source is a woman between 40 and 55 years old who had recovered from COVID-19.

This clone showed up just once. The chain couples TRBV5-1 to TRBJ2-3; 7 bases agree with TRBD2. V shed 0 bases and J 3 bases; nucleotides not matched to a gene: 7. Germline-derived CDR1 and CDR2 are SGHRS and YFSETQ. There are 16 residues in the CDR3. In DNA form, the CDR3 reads TGCGCCAGCAGCTTGGAAGGCAGGGAGGGGACAGATACGCAGTATTTT. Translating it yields CASSLEGREGTDTQYF.

The CDR3 coding sequence is TGTGCCAGCAGCCCAGACAGGACCTATGGCTACACCTTC. Protein: CASSPDRTYGYTF. V usage is TRBV12-3 or TRBV12-4 and J usage is TRBJ1-2, with D tentatively TRBD1 (6 bases). V was clipped by 6 bases and J by 4 bases, with 12 bases between them. CDR3 size: 13 residues.

The CDR3 region is CASSFRTGADYEQYF. The CDR3 DNA reads TGTGCCAGCAGCTTTAGAACAGGGGCCGACTACGAGCAGTACTTC. The V and J genes are TRBV5-5 and TRBJ2-7; 7 bases match TRBD1. V gave up 2 bases and J gave up 3 bases; unmatched junction bases: 8. The CDR3 is 15 residues long. CDR1 and CDR2 (germline): SGHKS, YYEKEE (reference sequence).

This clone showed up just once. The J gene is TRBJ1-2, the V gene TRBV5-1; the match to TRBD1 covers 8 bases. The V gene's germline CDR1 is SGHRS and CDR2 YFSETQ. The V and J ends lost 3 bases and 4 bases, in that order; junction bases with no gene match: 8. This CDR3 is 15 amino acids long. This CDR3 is CASSWGQAQTYGYTF. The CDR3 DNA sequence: TGCGCCAGCAGCTGGGGACAGGCCCAAACCTATGGCTACACCTTC.

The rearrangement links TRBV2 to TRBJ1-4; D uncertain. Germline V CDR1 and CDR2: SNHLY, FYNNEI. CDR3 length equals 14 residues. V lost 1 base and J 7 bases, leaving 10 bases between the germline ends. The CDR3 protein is CASSEGTSGEKLFF. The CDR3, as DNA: TGTGCCAGCAGTGAAGGGACTTCAGGTGAAAAACTGTTTTTT.

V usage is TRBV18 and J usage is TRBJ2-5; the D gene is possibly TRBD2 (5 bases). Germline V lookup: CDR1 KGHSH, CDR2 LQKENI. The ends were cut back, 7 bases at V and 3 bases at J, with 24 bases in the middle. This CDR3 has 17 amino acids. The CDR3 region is CASLPEGIRNPEETQYF. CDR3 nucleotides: TGTGCCAGCTTACCTGAGGGCATACGAAACCCAGAAGAGACCCAGTACTTC.

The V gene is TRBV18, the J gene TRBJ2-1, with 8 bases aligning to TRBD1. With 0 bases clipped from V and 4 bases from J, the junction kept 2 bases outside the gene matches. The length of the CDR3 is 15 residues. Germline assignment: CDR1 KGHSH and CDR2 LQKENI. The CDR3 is CASSPPGQAYNEQFF. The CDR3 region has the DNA TGTGCCAGCTCACCACCGGGACAGGCTTACAATGAGCAGTTCTTC.

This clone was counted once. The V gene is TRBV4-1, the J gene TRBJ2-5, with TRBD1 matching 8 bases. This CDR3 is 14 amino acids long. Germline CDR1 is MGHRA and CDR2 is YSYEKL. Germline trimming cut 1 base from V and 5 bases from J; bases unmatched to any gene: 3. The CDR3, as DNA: TGCGCCAGCAGCCAAGGCCGGACAGGGGAGACCCAGTACTTC. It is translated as CASSQGRTGETQYF.

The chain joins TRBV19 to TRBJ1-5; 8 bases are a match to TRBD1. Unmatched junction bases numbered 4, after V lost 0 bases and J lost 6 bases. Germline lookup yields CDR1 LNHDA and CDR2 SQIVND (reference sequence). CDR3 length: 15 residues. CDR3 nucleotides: TGTGCCAGTAGTATAGAACAGGGGGACACTCAGCCCCAGCATTTT. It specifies CASSIEQGDTQPQHF.

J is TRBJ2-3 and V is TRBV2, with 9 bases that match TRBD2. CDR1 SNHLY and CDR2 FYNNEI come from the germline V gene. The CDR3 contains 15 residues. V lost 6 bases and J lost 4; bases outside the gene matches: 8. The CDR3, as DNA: TGTGCCAGCAGCTCGCGGGAGGGCCTGGCAGATACGCAGTATTTT. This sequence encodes CASSSREGLADTQYF.

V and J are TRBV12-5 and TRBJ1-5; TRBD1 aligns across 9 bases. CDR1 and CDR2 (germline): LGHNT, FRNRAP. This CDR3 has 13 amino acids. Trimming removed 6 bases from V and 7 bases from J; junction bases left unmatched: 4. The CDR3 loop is CASGTGGAQPQHF. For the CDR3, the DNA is TGTGCTAGTGGAACAGGGGGCGCCCAGCCCCAGCATTTT.

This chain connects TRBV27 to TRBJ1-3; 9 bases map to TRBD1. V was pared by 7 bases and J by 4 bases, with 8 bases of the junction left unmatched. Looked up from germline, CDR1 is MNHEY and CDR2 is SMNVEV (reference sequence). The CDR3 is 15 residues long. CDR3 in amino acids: CASKKQGAGGNTIYF. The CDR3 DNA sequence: TGTGCCAGCAAAAAACAGGGGGCAGGCGGAAACACCATATATTTT.

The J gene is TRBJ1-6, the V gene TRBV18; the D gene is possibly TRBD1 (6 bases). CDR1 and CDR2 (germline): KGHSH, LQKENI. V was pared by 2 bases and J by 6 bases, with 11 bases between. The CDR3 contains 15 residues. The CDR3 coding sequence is TGTGCCAGCTCACCAAGTACAGGGTCTAATTCACCCCTCCACTTT. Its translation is CASSPSTGSNSPLHF.

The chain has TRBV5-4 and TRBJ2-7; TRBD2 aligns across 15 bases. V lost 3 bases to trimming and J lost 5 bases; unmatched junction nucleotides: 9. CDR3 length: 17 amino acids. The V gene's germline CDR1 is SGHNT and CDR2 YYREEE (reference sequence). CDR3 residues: CASSSRTSGRGYDEQYF. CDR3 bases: TGTGCCAGCAGCTCTAGGACTAGCGGGAGGGGTTACGACGAGCAGTACTTC.

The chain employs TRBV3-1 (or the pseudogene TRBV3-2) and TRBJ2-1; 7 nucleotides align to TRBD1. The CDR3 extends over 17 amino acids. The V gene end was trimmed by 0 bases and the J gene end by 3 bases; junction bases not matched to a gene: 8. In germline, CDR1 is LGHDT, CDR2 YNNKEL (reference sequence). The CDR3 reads CASSQDRRHRGYNEQFF. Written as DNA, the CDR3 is TGTGCCAGCAGCCAAGATCGTCGGCACAGGGGCTACAATGAGCAGTTCTTC.

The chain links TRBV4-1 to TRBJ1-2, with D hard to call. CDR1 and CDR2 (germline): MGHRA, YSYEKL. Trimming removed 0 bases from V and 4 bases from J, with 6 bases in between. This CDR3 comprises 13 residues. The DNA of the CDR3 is TGCGCCAGCAGCCAAGAGAGTGGCTATGGCTACACCTTC. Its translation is CASSQESGYGYTF.

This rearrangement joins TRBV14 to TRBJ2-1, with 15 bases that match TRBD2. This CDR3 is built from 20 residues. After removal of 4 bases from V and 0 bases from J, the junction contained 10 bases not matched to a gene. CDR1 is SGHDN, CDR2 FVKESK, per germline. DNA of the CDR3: TGTGCCAGCAGCCCTAGATTTGGACTAGCGGGAGGGAGCTCCTACAATGAGCAGTTCTTC. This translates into CASSPRFGLAGGSSYNEQFF.

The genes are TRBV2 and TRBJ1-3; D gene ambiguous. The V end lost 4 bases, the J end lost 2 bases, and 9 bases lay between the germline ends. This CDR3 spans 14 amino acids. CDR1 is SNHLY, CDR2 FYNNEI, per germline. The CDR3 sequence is CASSGRGTGNTIYF. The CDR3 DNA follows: TGTGCCAGCAGTGGGAGAGGAACTGGAAACACCATATATTTT.

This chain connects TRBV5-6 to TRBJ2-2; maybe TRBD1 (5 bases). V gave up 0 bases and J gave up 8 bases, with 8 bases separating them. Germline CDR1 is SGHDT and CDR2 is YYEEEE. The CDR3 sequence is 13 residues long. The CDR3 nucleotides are TGTGCCAGCAGCTTGGTAGGGGTTGGGGAGCTGTTTTTT. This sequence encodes CASSLVGVGELFF. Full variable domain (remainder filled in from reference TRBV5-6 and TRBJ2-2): DAGVTQSPTHLIKTRGQQVTLRCSPKSGHDTVSWYQQALGQGPQFIFQYYEEEERQRGNFPDRFSGHQFPNYSSELNVNALLLGDSALYLCASSLVGVGELFFGEGSRLTVL.

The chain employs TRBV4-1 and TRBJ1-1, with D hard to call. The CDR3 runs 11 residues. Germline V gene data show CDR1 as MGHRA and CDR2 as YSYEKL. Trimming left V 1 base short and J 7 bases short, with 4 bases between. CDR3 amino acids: CASSQGSEAFF. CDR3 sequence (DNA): TGCGCCAGCAGCCAAGGCAGTGAAGCTTTCTTT.

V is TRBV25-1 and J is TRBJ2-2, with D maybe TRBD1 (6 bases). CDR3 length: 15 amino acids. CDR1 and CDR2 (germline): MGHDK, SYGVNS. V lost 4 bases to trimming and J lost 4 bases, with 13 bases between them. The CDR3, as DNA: TGTGCCAGCAGTGGGTCCGACAGGACCACCGGGGAGCTGTTTTTT. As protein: CASSGSDRTTGELFF.

CDR3 DNA sequence: TGTGCCAGCAGAAAAGCAGGTGGGGGCGGAAGCTATGGCTACACCTTC. Its protein product is CASRKAGGGGSYGYTF. The chain uses TRBV7-9 and TRBJ1-2, with a possible D match to TRBD1 (6 bases). Trimming left V 6 bases short and J 4 bases short, with 21 bases between. From germline, CDR1 is SEHNR and CDR2 FQNEAQ (reference sequence). The CDR3 extends over 16 amino acids.

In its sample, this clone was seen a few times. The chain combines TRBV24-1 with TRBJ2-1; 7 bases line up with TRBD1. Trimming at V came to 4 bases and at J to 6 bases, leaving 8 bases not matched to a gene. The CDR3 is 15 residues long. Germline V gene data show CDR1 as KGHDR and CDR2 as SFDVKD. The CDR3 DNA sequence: TGTGCCACCAGTGACCGACAGGGTGGGGGCAATGAGCAGTTCTTC. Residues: CATSDRQGGGNEQFF.